The rows below give T cell receptor beta chains drawn from one sample of a study of blood T cell repertoires in COVID-19. Profiled with immunoSEQ multiplex PCR; TCRdb holds only in-frame clones, not every one. The profile covers some 270,000 clones, with about 85% appearing a single time and about 6.9% taken by the ten largest. Sequenced input: PBMCs or T cells enriched from blood (not recorded which). Every receptor here comes from a woman in her forties or fifties who had been exposed to COVID-19. The CDR3 runs from the conserved cysteine through the conserved F or W. Fields, in order: V gene, D gene, clone size, J gene, CDR3 DNA, CDR3 protein. The D gene is left open where the match is weak. Only some rows state a clone size, as once, few, many or a class for expanded clones.

V: TRBV19
D: NA
size: NA
J: TRBJ1-2
DNA: TGTGCCAGTAGTATAGGAGAGGTCCGGGGCTACACCTTC
CDR3: CASSIGEVRGYTF

V: TRBV15
D: NA
size: NA
J: TRBJ2-5
DNA: TGTGCCACCAGCAGAGTCCAGGAAGAGACCCAGTACTTC
CDR3: CATSRVQEETQYF

V: TRBV5-1
D: TRBD1
size: NA
J: TRBJ2-3
DNA: TGCGCCAGCAGCTTGGTAGGGGACAGTAAAGATACGCAGTATTTT
CDR3: CASSLVGDSKDTQYF

V: TRBV19
D: TRBD2
size: once
J: TRBJ2-3
DNA: TGTGCCAGTAGTGTCGGCTCGGGGGGGGTCCAGACAGATACGCAGTATTTT
CDR3: CASSVGSGGVQTDTQYF

V: TRBV30
D: NA
size: few
J: TRBJ1-1
DNA: TGTGCCTGGACAGGGTTTGCACATGAAGCTTTCTTT
CDR3: CAWTGFAHEAFF

V: TRBV18
D: TRBD2
size: NA
J: TRBJ2-7
DNA: TGTGCCAGCTCCCTCGGACTAGCGGGGAGCGGGGAGCAGTACTTC
CDR3: CASSLGLAGSGEQYF

V: TRBV28
D: NA
size: NA
J: TRBJ1-2
DNA: TGTGCCAGCACGGTCGACAGTAACTATGGCTACACCTTC
CDR3: CASTVDSNYGYTF

V: TRBV9
D: NA
size: NA
J: TRBJ2-2
DNA: TGTGCCAGCAGCGTAGGTGGGGGGTCGAACACCGGGGAGCTGTTTTTT
CDR3: CASSVGGGSNTGELFF

V: TRBV11-2
D: TRBD1
size: NA
J: TRBJ1-1
DNA: TGTGCCAGCAGCTTAAGGGGGCCAATTGAAGCTTTCTTT
CDR3: CASSLRGPIEAFF

V: TRBV28
D: NA
size: NA
J: TRBJ1-4
DNA: TGTGCCAGCAGTTTCCAGGGGATAAATGAAAAACTGTTTTTT
CDR3: CASSFQGINEKLFF

V: TRBV13
D: TRBD1
size: NA
J: TRBJ2-7
DNA: TGTGCCAGCAGTCTACAGGGGATGGAGCACGAGCAGTACTTC
CDR3: CASSLQGMEHEQYF

V: TRBV18
D: NA
size: NA
J: TRBJ1-1
DNA: TGTGCCAGCTCACCAGTGGAAGGGGCTGAAGCTTTCTTT
CDR3: CASSPVEGAEAFF

V: TRBV4-3
D: TRBD1
size: NA
J: TRBJ1-1
DNA: TGCGCCAGCAGCCAACACCTTACGGGACAGGGAGACACTGAAGCTTTCTTT
CDR3: CASSQHLTGQGDTEAFF

V: TRBV5-1
D: TRBD1
size: many
J: TRBJ1-1
DNA: TGCGCCAGCAGCCTACTACAGGGGATAGGGACTGAAGCTTTCTTT
CDR3: CASSLLQGIGTEAFF

V: TRBV29-1
D: NA
size: once
J: TRBJ1-1
DNA: TGCAGCGTTGAAAGGGACGGGGGTTGGAACACTGAAGCTTTCTTT
CDR3: CSVERDGGWNTEAFF

V: TRBV6-2/TRBV6-3
D: TRBD2
size: NA
J: TRBJ2-1
DNA: TGTGCCAGCAGTTATCTCGACTTTCCGGGACTAGCAAACAATGAGCAGTTCTTC
CDR3: CASSYLDFPGLANNEQFF

V: TRBV24-1
D: TRBD2
size: NA
J: TRBJ2-1
DNA: TGTGCCACCAGTGATCCGCGGGGGGGGCCTATTATCAATGAGCAGTTCTTC
CDR3: CATSDPRGGPIINEQFF

V: TRBV6-2/TRBV6-3
D: TRBD2
size: once
J: TRBJ2-5
DNA: TGTGCCAGCAGCCCTCTTATTCTAGCGGCACAAGAGACCCAGTACTTC
CDR3: CASSPLILAAQETQYF

V: TRBV30
D: TRBD1
size: once
J: TRBJ2-7
DNA: TGTGCCTGGGGTCCGGGACAGGGTAACGAGCAGTACTTC
CDR3: CAWGPGQGNEQYF

V: TRBV12-3/TRBV12-4
D: TRBD1
size: NA
J: TRBJ1-2
DNA: TGTGCCAGCAGTTCCGGGACAGGTGGCTACACCTTC
CDR3: CASSSGTGGYTF

V: TRBV12-5
D: NA
size: NA
J: TRBJ1-1
DNA: TGTGCTAGTGGTTTGCCCGGGGGTGAAGCTTTCTTT
CDR3: CASGLPGGEAFF

V: TRBV5-6
D: NA
size: few
J: TRBJ1-1
DNA: TGTGCCAGCAGCACAACGGACAGCCCGGAAGCTTTCTTT
CDR3: CASSTTDSPEAFF

V: TRBV6-4
D: NA
size: NA
J: TRBJ1-1
DNA: TGTGCCAGCAGTGACGGACAGAGAAACACTGAAGCTTTCTTT
CDR3: CASSDGQRNTEAFF

V: TRBV10-3
D: TRBD1
size: NA
J: TRBJ1-4
DNA: TGTGCCATCAGCCGAGGGACAGCCCGCAATGAAAAACTGTTTTTT
CDR3: CAISRGTARNEKLFF

V: TRBV5-5
D: NA
size: NA
J: TRBJ2-3
DNA: TGTGCCAGCAGCTTGTCTCAGGGAACAGATACGCAGTATTTT
CDR3: CASSLSQGTDTQYF